Below, 2 T cell receptor beta chains from the same sample are listed, as sequenced in a study of blood T cell repertoires in COVID-19 (dated by TCRdb to the early 2020s). Libraries came from the immunoSEQ multiplex PCR assay. TCRdb carries this immuneACCESS record with in-frame sequences only. Its versions omit some clonotypes, under half of them owing to an unresolved V gene in the studies checked, with the rest unexplained. Counted in this sample were about 66,000 clones; about nine tenths of them appeared once. The top ten constitute under 8.5% of the sample. The source material was peripheral blood. These receptor sequences come from a human donor in a cohort sampled during active COVID-19.

The chain uses TRBV18 and TRBJ2-1, with 7 bases matching TRBD2. The CDR3 sequence is 14 residues long. CDR1 and CDR2 from the germline V gene are KGHSH and LQKENI. Trimming cost V 3 bases and J 8 bases; bases outside gene matches: 7. The CDR3 loop is CASSPKTSSHEQFF. The CDR3 DNA is TGTGCCAGCTCACCGAAGACTAGCTCGCATGAGCAGTTCTTC. Drawing the rest from reference TRBV18 and TRBJ2-1, the complete variable domain is NAGVMQNPRHLVRRRGQEARLRCSPMKGHSHVYWYRQLPEEGLKFMVYLQKENIIDESGMPKERFSAEFPKEGPSILRIQQVVRGDSAAYFCASSPKTSSHEQFFGPGTRLTVL.

The gene calls are TRBV28 and TRBJ1-2; TRBD1 is a possible D gene (6 bases). The ends were cut back, 8 bases at V and 7 bases at J, with 11 bases in the middle. CDR3 length: 11 residues. The germline gives CDR1 MDHEN, CDR2 SYDVKM. The CDR3 nucleotides are TGTGCCAGCGATAACAGGGTTGGCTACACCTTC. As protein: CASDNRVGYTF.